These 19 T cell receptor beta chains were all obtained from the same sample, sequenced in a study of T cells in Graves' hyperthyroidism and ophthalmopathy. The source material, RNA transcripts, was used to amplify TCR beta CDR3 regions. The TCR CDR3 was amplified in a first-round RT-PCR using the HTBI primer set. Each CDR3 protein gets one entry after TCRdb re-called the multiplex PCR reads with MiXCR. This sample yields roughly 720,000 distinct CDR3 sequences, of which roughly 17% are seen a single time; around a sixth belongs to the top ten. The source material was blood. Receptor source: a man aged 45-65 years with Graves' hyperthyroidism.

The chain joins TRBV7-9 to TRBJ2-3; 10 positions agree with TRBD2. V lost 5 bases to trimming and J lost 2 bases; unmatched junction nucleotides: 10. Germline V lookup: CDR1 SEHNR, CDR2 FQNEAQ (reference sequence). The length of the CDR3 is 17 residues. CDR3 amino acids: CASSASASGRDTDTQYF. The CDR3 DNA follows: TGTGCCAGCAGCGCTTCTGCTAGCGGGAGAGACACAGATACGCAGTATTTT.

This clonotype was counted at least ten times. The CDR3 here is CAGRTVTGEKLFF. DNA for the CDR3: TGTGCCGGAAGGACAGTGACAGGAGAAAAACTGTTTTTT. J is TRBJ1-4 and V is TRBV30, with a possible D match to TRBD1 (6 bases). Trimming stripped 8 bases from V and 8 bases from J, with 18 bases between. The germline CDR1 and CDR2 sequences are GTSNPN and SVGIG (reference sequence). The CDR3 is 13 amino acids.

This clonotype was seen only a few times. J is TRBJ1-4 and V is TRBV29-1, with TRBD1 as a possible D gene (6 bases). Looked up from germline, CDR1 is SQVTM and CDR2 is ANQGSEA. This CDR3 comprises 13 residues. The ends were cut back, 7 bases at V and 3 bases at J, with 12 bases in the middle. The CDR3 DNA reads TGCAGCGGTCGGGACACAGCTAATGAAAAACTGTTTTTT. It translates to CSGRDTANEKLFF.

In regard to this clonotype: Given a much more abundant clone one base away, this may be a read error. The V gene is TRBV19, the J gene TRBJ1-2; TRBD1 matches at 7 bases. V was clipped by 3 bases and J by 9 bases; unmatched bases: 19. The CDR3 sequence is 17 residues long. CDR1 and CDR2 (germline): LNHDA, SQIVND (reference sequence). CDR3 DNA: TGTGCCAGTAGTATGTCCTACGGACAGGAAAAACCGATGAGCTACACCTTC. Protein product: CASSMSYGQEKPMSYTF.

This clonotype was seen ten or more times. This chain's CDR3 is CASSLGQGAGLTDTQYF. Here the CDR3 DNA reads TGTGCCAGCAGCTTGGGACAGGGGGCTGGTTTAACAGATACGCAGTATTTT. The V and J genes are TRBV11-2 and TRBJ2-3; 12 nucleotides agree with TRBD1. Losses at the gene ends were 3 bases for V and 3 bases for J; bases not matched to a gene: 7. Germline lookup yields CDR1 SGHAT and CDR2 FQNNGV. The CDR3 runs 17 residues.

This clonotype was observed a handful of times. A much larger clone sits a single nucleotide away, making a read error possible. CDR3 in amino acids: CASSEQPYEQYF. The CDR3 coding sequence is TGTGCCAGCAGTGAACAGCCCTACGAGCAGTACTTC. J is TRBJ2-7 and V is TRBV2; D uncertain. V shed 2 bases and J shed 2 bases, with 4 bases lying between them. The CDR3 runs 12 residues. CDR1 is SNHLY, CDR2 FYNNEI, per germline.

This clonotype has ten or more counts. The chain is built from TRBV24-1 and TRBJ2-2; the match to TRBD1 covers 9 bases. J gave up 7 bases and V 4 bases, and 6 bases lay outside the gene matches. The germline V gene has CDR1 KGHDR and CDR2 SFDVKD. The CDR3 loop spans 15 amino acids. CDR3 loop: CATSDYRGQNGELFF. CDR3 coding DNA: TGTGCCACCAGTGACTACAGGGGGCAGAACGGGGAGCTGTTTTTT.

This clonotype was seen ten or more times. The chain carries TRBV18 and TRBJ2-1; D is unclear. The CDR3 covers 12 residues. Trimming shortened V by 4 bases and J by 8 bases, and 9 bases separated the two germline ends. CDR1 and CDR2 from the germline V gene are KGHSH and LQKENI. The CDR3: CASSRGDDEQFF. CDR3 in DNA: TGTGCCAGCTCACGGGGTGACGATGAGCAGTTCTTC. The variable domain in full, completed from reference TRBV18 and TRBJ2-1, reads NAGVMQNPRHLVRRRGQEARLRCSPMKGHSHVYWYRQLPEEGLKFMVYLQKENIIDESGMPKERFSAEFPKEGPSILRIQQVVRGDSAAYFCASSRGDDEQFFGPGTRLTVL.

The chain carries TRBV7-9 and TRBJ2-2; 8 positions agree with TRBD2. CDR3 size: 17 residues. The germline CDR1 and CDR2 sequences are SEHNR and FQNEAQ (reference sequence). V was pared by 5 bases and J by 2 bases, with 10 bases of the junction left unmatched. The CDR3: CASSLPPGTRNTGELFF. The CDR3 DNA reads as TGTGCCAGCAGCCTCCCACCCGGGACTAGAAACACCGGGGAGCTGTTTTTT. The full variable domain, its missing parts supplied by reference TRBV7-9 and TRBJ2-2, is DTGVSQNPRHKITKRGQNVTFRCDPISEHNRLYWYRQTLGQGPEFLTYFQNEAQLEKSRLLSDRFSAERPKGSFSTLEIQRTEQGDSAMYLCASSLPPGTRNTGELFFGEGSRLTVL.

This clonotype was seen only a few times. The chain couples TRBV5-1 to TRBJ1-1; D uncertain. Germline CDR1 SGHRS, CDR2 YFSETQ. The V and J ends lost 3 bases and 3 bases respectively, with 12 bases between them. This CDR3 has 14 residues. The CDR3 nucleotides read TGCGCCAGCAGCTACCAAGGGCATGACACTGAAGCTTTCTTT. This sequence encodes CASSYQGHDTEAFF.

The chain is built from TRBV20-1 and TRBJ2-7; tentatively, D is TRBD1 (5 bases). The CDR3 contains 12 residues. Trimming removed 3 bases at V and 2 bases at J, with 8 bases between. Germline V gene sequence: CDR1 DFQATT, CDR2 SNEGSKA (reference sequence). The CDR3 is CSASDRTYEQYF. CDR3 DNA: TGCAGTGCTAGTGACAGAACCTACGAGCAGTACTTC.

This clonotype was seen a few times. The chain joins TRBV4-1 to TRBJ1-5; 11 nucleotides line up with TRBD1. Trimming removed 4 bases from V and 1 base from J; junction bases left unmatched: 9. Germline lookup yields CDR1 MGHRA and CDR2 YSYEKL. The CDR3 extends over 18 amino acids. The CDR3 DNA reads TGCGCCAGCAGCCTCACTCGGACAGGGGGCTTGAGCAATCAGCCCCAGCATTTT. This sequence encodes CASSLTRTGGLSNQPQHF.

This clonotype was found many times. J is TRBJ2-5 and V is TRBV7-9; possibly TRBD2 for D (5 bases). The CDR3 length is 15 residues. V was cut by 2 bases and J by 2 bases, with 12 bases left in between. Germline V gives CDR1 SEHNR, CDR2 FQNEAQ (reference sequence). The CDR3 region is CASSLSAGAQETQYF. In nucleotides, the CDR3 is TGTGCCAGCAGCTTATCCGCGGGTGCACAAGAGACCCAGTACTTC.

The V gene is TRBV24-1, the J gene TRBJ2-3; TRBD1 aligns across 9 bases. The germline gives CDR1 KGHDR, CDR2 SFDVKD. CDR3 length equals 15 residues. The V gene end was trimmed by 3 bases and the J gene end by 4 bases; junction bases not matched to a gene: 4. The CDR3 bases are TGTGCCACCAGTGATACAGGGGGCCGGGCAGATACGCAGTATTTT. Protein sequence: CATSDTGGRADTQYF.

In its sample, this clonotype was seen a few times. A much bigger clone sits one base away, suggesting this may be a read error. The chain joins TRBV2 to TRBJ2-7, with TRBD2 matching over 7 bases. CDR3 length: 15 residues. Per germline, CDR1 SNHLY and CDR2 FYNNEI. This chain's CDR3 is CVSSPGTTGYYEQYF. The CDR3, as DNA: TGTGTCAGCAGTCCCGGGACTACCGGATACTACGAGCAGTACTTC. Full variable domain (rest looked up from reference TRBV2 and TRBJ2-7): EPEVTQTPSHQVTQMGQEVILRCVPISNHLYFYWYRQILGQKVEFLVSFYNNEISEKSEIFDDQFSVERPDGSNFTLKIRSTKLEDSAMYFCVSSPGTTGYYEQYFGPGTRLTVT.

V is TRBV18 and J is TRBJ2-7; TRBD1 agrees at 10 bases. The ends lost 5 bases at V and 4 bases at J; junction bases unmatched: 11. CDR3 length equals 16 residues. Per germline, CDR1 KGHSH and CDR2 LQKENI. For the CDR3, the DNA is TGTGCCAGCTCATTAAGCTCCGGGACAGGGGAGTACGAGCAGTACTTC. Its protein product is CASSLSSGTGEYEQYF.

The V and J genes are TRBV6-1 and TRBJ2-7, with D hard to call. The CDR3 covers 11 residues. Germline loops: CDR1 MNHNS, CDR2 SASEGT. The V and J ends lost 8 bases and 3 bases respectively, with 8 bases between them. The CDR3 DNA sequence: TGTGCCAGCGTGGGGAACTACGAGCAGTACTTC. The encoded protein is CASVGNYEQYF.

This clonotype came up many times. The CDR3: CAWSLARSPTQYF. In DNA, the CDR3 is TGTGCCTGGAGTTTGGCTAGATCTCCGACCCAGTACTTC. The V gene is TRBV30, the J gene TRBJ2-5; D gene unclear. CDR1 GTSNPN and CDR2 SVGIG come from the germline V gene (reference sequence). This CDR3 is built from 13 residues. The germline V and J ends were trimmed by 2 bases and 7 bases, with 14 bases remaining between them.

This clonotype was recorded at least ten times. The genes are TRBV24-1 and TRBJ1-1; perhaps TRBD1 as D (6 bases). Germline CDR1 KGHDR, CDR2 SFDVKD. The CDR3 is 14 residues long. Trimming stripped 4 bases from V and 1 base from J, with 9 bases between. The CDR3 DNA sequence: TGTGCCACCAGTGAGGGACACACGAACACTGAAGCTTTCTTT. Amino acid sequence: CATSEGHTNTEAFF.